The following is a TCR beta chain sequence with its context. The target antigen is unknown. This entry comes from a study of T cell responses to AZD1222 COVID-19 vaccine. Whole-study results and caveats: The number of AZD1222 recipients seropositive at baseline was only five to seven. Sampling that yielded the repertoires occurred only after the peak T cell response. It should be noted that donors were predominantly white British and more often female, and clonal diversity was possibly underestimated. Unmutated regions of variants are reportedly targeted by nearly half of spike-specific TCRs.

Germline-derived CDR1 and CDR2 are MDHEN and SYDVKM. CDR3 length equals 11 residues. The germline V and J ends were trimmed by 2 bases and 7 bases, with 6 bases remaining between them. Data came from immunoSEQ multiplex PCR; TCRdb stores just in-frame clones and leaves some out. The data contain approximately 110,000 clones, approximately 85% of them seen just once; the ten biggest clones take up approximately 4.4%. The sequence came from an adult who received the AZD1222 COVID-19 vaccine. The sequencing here drew on peripheral blood, taken 28 days after the second AZD1222 dose. The rearrangement uses TRBV28 and TRBJ2-7; D not resolved. CDR3 bases: TGTGCCAGCAGTTTAGCAGAGGAGCAGTACTTC. Amino acid sequence: CASSLAEEQYF. The whole variable domain, remainder taken from reference TRBV28 and TRBJ2-7, is DVKVTQSSRYLVKRTGEKVFLECVQDMDHENMFWYRQDPGLGLRLIYFSYDVKMKEKGDIPEGYSVSREKKERFSLILESASTNQTSMYLCASSLAEEQYFGPGTRLTVT.